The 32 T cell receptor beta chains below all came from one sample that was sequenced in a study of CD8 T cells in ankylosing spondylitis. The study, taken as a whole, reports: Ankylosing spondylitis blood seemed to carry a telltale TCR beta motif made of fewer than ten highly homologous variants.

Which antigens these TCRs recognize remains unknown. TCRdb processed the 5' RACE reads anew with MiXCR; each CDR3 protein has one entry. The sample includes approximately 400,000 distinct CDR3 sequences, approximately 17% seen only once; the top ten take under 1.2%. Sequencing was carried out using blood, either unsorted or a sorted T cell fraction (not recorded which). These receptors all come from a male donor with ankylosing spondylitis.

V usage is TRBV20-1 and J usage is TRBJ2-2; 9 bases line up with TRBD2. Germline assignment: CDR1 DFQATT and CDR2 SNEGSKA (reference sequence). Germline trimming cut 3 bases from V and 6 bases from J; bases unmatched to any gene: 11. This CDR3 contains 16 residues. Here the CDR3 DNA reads TGCAGTGCTAGTCCATCGGCTAGCGGGATAGCCGGGGAGCTGTTTTTT. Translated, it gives CSASPSASGIAGELFF.

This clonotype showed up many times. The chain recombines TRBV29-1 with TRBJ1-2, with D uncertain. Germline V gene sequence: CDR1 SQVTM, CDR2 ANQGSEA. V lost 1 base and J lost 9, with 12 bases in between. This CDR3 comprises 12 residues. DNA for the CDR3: TGCAGCGTTGAAGGCATCATAGGCAGCTACACCTTC. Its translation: CSVEGIIGSYTF.

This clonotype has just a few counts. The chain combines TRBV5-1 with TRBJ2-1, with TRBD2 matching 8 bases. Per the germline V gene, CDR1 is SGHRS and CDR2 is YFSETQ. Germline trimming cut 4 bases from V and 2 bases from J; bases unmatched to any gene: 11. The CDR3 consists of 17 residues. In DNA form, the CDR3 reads TGCGCCAGCAGCCCCCCAGGGAGCGGGGGAGCCTACAATGAGCAGTTCTTC. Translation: CASSPPGSGGAYNEQFF.

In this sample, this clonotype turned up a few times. The CDR3 spells CASALPGGSGNTIYF. The CDR3 region has the DNA TGTGCTAGTGCTCTGCCCGGGGGGTCTGGAAACACCATATATTTT. This sequence joins TRBV12-5 and TRBJ1-3, with a weak D call TRBD1 (5 bases). Germline CDR1 reads LGHNT; CDR2 reads FRNRAP. The CDR3 sequence is 15 residues long. V was trimmed by 7 bases and J by 1 base, leaving 14 bases between them. The entire variable domain, with the rest obtained from reference TRBV12-5 and TRBJ1-3, is as follows: DARVTQTPRHKVTEMGQEVTMRCQPILGHNTVFWYRQTMMQGLELLAYFRNRAPLDDSGMPKDRFSAEMPDATLATLKIQPSEPRDSAVYFCASALPGGSGNTIYFGEGSWLTVV.

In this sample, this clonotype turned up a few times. CDR3 region: CASSLSRGSNGYTF. The CDR3 DNA reads as TGTGCCAGCAGCTTAAGCCGGGGGTCCAATGGCTACACCTTC. The V gene is TRBV7-2, the J gene TRBJ1-2; D is possibly TRBD1 (5 bases). The ends were cut back, 2 bases at V and 6 bases at J, with 13 bases in the middle. Germline values: CDR1 SGHTA, CDR2 FQGNSA. CDR3 size: 14 residues.

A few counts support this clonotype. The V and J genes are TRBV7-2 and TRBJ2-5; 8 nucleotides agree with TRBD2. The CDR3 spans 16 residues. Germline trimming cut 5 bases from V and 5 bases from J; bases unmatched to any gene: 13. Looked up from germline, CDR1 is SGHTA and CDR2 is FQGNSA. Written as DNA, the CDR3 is TGTGCCAGCAGCGCCCAGGGCGGGGGGCGATGGGAGACCCAGTACTTC. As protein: CASSAQGGGRWETQYF.

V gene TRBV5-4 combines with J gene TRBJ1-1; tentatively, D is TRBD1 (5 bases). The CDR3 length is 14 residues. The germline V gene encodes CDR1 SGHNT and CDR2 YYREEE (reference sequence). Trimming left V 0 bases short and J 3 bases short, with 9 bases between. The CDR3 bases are TGTGCCAGCAGCTTGGGGGGCTTTTACACTGAAGCTTTCTTT. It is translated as CASSLGGFYTEAFF.

As DNA, the CDR3 is TGTGCCAGCACCGGACAGAGGGCTACAGATACGCAGTATTTT. This sequence encodes CASTGQRATDTQYF. The genes are TRBV2 and TRBJ2-3, with D possibly being TRBD1 (6 bases). Trimming pared 7 bases from V and 3 bases from J, leaving 14 bases between. This CDR3 contains 14 residues. Germline V gene lookup returns CDR1 SNHLY and CDR2 FYNNEI.

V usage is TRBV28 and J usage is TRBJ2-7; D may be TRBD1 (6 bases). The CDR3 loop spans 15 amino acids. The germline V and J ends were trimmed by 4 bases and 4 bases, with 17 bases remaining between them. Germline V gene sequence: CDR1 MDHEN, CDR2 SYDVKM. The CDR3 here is CASSSMGASSYEQYF. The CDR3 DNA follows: TGTGCCAGCAGTTCCATGGGGGCTAGCAGTTACGAGCAGTACTTC.

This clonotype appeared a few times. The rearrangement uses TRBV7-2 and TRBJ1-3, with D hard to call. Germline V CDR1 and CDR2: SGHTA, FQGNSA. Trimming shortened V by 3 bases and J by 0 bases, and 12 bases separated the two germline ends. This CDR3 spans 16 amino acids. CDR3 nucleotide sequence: TGTGCCAGCAGCTTGGGGATTGGTCCCTCTGGAAACACCATATATTTT. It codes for CASSLGIGPSGNTIYF.

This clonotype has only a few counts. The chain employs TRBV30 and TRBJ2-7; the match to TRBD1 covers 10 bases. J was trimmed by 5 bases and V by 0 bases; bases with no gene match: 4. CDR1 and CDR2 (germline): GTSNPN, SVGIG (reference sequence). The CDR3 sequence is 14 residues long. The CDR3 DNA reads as TGTGCCTGGAGTGTAAGACAGGGGGCAGACGAGCAGTACTTC. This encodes CAWSVRQGADEQYF.

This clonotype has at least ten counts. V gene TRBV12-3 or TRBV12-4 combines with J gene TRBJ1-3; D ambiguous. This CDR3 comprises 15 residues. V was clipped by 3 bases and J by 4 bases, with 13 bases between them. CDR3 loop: CASSLESLPGNTIYF. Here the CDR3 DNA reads TGTGCCAGCAGTTTGGAGAGTCTACCGGGAAACACCATATATTTT.

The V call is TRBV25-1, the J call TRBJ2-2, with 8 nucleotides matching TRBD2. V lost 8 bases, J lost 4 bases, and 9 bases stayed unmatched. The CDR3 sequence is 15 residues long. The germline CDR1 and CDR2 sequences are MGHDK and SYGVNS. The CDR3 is CASYGGGRVTGELFF. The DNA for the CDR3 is TGTGCCAGCTACGGGGGGGGCAGGGTCACCGGGGAGCTGTTTTTT.

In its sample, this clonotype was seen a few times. CDR3 in amino acids: CASSVVAPTGPGELFF. CDR3 nucleotides: TGTGCCAGCAGCGTAGTAGCCCCGACAGGGCCCGGGGAGCTGTTTTTT. This sequence joins TRBV9 and TRBJ2-2; 7 bases are a match to TRBD1. V gave up 0 bases and J gave up 6 bases; unmatched junction bases: 8. The germline gives CDR1 SGDLS, CDR2 YYNGEE. This CDR3 is 16 amino acids long.

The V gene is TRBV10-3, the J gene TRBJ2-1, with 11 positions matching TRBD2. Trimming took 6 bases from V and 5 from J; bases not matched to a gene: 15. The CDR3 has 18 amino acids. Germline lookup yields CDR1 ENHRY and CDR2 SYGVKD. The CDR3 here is CAISRYTSGGSFNNEQFF. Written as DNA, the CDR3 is TGTGCCATCAGCCGCTATACTAGCGGGGGCTCCTTTAACAATGAGCAGTTCTTC.

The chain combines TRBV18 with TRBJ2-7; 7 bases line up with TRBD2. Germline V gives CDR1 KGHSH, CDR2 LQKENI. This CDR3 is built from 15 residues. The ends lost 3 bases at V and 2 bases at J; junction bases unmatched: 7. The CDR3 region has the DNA TGTGCCAGCTCACCTTGGGGGGGAGGCACCTACGAGCAGTACTTC. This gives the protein CASSPWGGGTYEQYF.

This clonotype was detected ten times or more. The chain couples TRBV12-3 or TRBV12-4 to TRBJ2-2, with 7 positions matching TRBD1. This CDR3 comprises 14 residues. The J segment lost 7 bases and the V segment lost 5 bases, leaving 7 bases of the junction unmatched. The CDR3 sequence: CASSARQGGGELFF. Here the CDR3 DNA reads TGTGCCAGCAGTGCACGACAGGGTGGCGGGGAGCTGTTTTTT.

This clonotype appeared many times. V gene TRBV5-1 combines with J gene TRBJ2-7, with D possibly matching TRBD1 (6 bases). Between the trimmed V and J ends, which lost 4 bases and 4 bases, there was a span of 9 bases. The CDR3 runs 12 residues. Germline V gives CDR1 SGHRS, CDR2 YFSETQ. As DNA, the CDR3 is TGCGCCAGCAGCATGGACAGTTACGAGCAGTACTTC. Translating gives CASSMDSYEQYF.

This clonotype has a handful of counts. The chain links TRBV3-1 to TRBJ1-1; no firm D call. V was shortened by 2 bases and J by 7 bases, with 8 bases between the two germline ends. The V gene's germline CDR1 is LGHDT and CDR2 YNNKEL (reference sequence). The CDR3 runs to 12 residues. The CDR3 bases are TGTGCCAGCAGCCAACCGGGGTTTGAAGCTTTCTTT. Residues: CASSQPGFEAFF.

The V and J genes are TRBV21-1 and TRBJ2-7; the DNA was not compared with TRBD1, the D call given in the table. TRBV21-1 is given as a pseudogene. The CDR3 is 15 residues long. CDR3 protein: CASSKQGVTAYEQYF. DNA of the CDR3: TGTGCCAGCAGCAAACAGGGGGTGACCGCCTACGAGCAGTACTTC.

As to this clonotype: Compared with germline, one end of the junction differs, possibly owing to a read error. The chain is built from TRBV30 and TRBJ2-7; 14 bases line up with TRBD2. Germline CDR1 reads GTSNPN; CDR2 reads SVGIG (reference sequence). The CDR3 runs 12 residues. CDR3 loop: CAGTSGSREQNF. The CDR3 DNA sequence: TGTGCCGGGACTAGCGGGAGTCGCGAGCAGAACTTC.

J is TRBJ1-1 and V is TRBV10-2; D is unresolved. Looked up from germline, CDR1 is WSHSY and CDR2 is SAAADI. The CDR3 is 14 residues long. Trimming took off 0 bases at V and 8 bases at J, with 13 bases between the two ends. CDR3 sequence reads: CASSESLYRPEAFF. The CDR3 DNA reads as TGCGCCAGCAGTGAGTCTCTGTACAGACCAGAAGCTTTCTTT.

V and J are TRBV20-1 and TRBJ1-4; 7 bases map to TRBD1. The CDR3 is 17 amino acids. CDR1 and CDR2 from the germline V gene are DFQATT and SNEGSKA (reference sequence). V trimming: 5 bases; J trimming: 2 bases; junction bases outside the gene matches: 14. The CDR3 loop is CSARPFLRQGTNEKLFF. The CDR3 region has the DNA TGCAGTGCTCGGCCATTTCTCAGACAGGGTACTAATGAAAAACTGTTTTTT.

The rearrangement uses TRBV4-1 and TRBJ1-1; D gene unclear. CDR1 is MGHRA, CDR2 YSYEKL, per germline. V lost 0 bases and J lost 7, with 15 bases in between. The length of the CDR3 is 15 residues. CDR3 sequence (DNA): TGCGCCAGCAGCCAAGAAGATTGGCGCGCCAATGAAGCTTTCTTT. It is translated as CASSQEDWRANEAFF.

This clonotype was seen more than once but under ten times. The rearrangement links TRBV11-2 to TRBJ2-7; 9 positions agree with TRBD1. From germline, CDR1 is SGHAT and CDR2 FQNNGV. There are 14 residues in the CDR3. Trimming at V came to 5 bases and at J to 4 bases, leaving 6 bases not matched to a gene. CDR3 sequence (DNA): TGTGCCAGCAGCACACAGGGGGCGAGGTACGAGCAGTACTTC. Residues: CASSTQGARYEQYF.

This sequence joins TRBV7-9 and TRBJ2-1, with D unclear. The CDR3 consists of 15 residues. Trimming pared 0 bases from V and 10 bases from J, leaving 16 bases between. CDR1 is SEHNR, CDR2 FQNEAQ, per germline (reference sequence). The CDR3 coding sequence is TGTGCCAGCAGCTTAGCACGGCAGGTAAAAACCGAGCAGTTCTTC. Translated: CASSLARQVKTEQFF.

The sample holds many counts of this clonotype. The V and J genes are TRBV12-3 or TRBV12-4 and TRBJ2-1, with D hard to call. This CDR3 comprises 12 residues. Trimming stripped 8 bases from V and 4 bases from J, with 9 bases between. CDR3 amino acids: CASGEGYNEQFF. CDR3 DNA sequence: TGTGCCAGCGGTGAAGGGTACAATGAGCAGTTCTTC.

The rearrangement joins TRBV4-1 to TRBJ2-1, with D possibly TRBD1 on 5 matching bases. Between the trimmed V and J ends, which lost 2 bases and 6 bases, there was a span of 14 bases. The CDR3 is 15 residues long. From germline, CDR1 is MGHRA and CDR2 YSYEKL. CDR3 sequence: CASSQNQGNGNEQFF. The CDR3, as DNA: TGCGCCAGCAGCCAAAATCAGGGTAACGGCAATGAGCAGTTCTTC.

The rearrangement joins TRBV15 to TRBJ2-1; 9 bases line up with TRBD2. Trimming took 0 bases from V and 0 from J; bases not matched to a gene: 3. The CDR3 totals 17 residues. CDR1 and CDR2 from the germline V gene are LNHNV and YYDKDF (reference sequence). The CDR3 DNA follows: TGTGCCACCAGCAGAGATTTGCGGGGGGGCTCCTACAATGAGCAGTTCTTC. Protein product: CATSRDLRGGSYNEQFF.

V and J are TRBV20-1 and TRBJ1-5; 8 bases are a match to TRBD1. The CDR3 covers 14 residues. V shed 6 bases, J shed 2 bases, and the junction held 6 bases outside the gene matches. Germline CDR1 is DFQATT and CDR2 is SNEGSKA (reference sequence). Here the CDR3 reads CSARTGSGNQPQHF. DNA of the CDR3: TGCAGTGCAAGGACAGGGTCGGGCAATCAGCCCCAGCATTTT.

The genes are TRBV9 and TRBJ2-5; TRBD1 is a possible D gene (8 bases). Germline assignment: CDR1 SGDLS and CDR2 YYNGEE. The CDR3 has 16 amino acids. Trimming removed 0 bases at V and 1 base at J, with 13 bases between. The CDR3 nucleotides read TGTGCCAGCAGCGTAGAACAGGGGGGGACCCAAGAGACCCAGTACTTC. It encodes CASSVEQGGTQETQYF.

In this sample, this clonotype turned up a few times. The CDR3 nucleotides read TGTGCCAGCAGCAAATTGGGACTAGGAGGTATCAATGAGCAGTTCTTC. Amino acid sequence: CASSKLGLGGINEQFF. This sequence joins TRBV21-1 and TRBJ2-1; the table's D call TRBD2 went unverified against the DNA. TRBV21-1 is deemed a pseudogene. The CDR3 runs to 16 residues.